This T cell receptor beta chain emerged from a study of blood T cell repertoires in COVID-19 (dated by TCRdb to the early 2020s). In terms of the full investigation: The collaborator samples originated in the United States, Italy and Spain and spanned the acute and convalescent phases of COVID-19. The material from the prospective study consisted of cDNA or gDNA derived from T cells, B-cell-depleted T cells, or PBMCs. HLA class I and class II types, where available, came from metadata supplied by the sample provider rather than from assay-based typing. The dataset comprised deeply sampled blood TCRbeta repertoires from subjects exposed to, actively infected with, or recovered from COVID-19. A de-identified subject ID, COVID-19 status, age in years and sex were almost always included in the sample metadata. The repertoires were made available in a free public database intended to serve as a resource for research on the immune response to SARS-CoV-2. The samples were drawn from the first 160 participants of the ongoing ImmuneRACE study and from over 950 subjects provided by 6 global collaborators. General study outcomes and caveats: The quantity of clinical and demographic metadata differed by source and by participant and was supplied without curation.

In the germline V gene, CDR1 corresponds to SQVTM and CDR2 to ANQGSEA. CDR3 length: 11 amino acids, cysteine to phenylalanine. The sequence is cut down to CDR3 DNA, 33 bases in frame from base 1. Trimming at the junction amounts to 6 bases on V and 7 bases on J, and the germline ends lie 12 bases apart. TCRbeta CDR3 regions were amplified from genomic DNA by means of the immunoSEQ Assay, a bias-controlled multiplex PCR. Turning to the authors' computational methods: The number of nucleated cells in each sample was estimated from the amplification of reference gene primers within the assay. Sequence reads were collapsed and filtered to measure the absolute abundance of every unique TCRbeta CDR3 rearrangement. For each sample, productive Simpson clonality was calculated as the square root of Simpson's diversity index across productive rearrangements. TCRdb obtained this table from immuneACCESS and retained in-frame rearrangements with V and J assigned. These tables miss some clones; where compared with another copy, unresolved V genes account for less than half of the shortfall, and the remainder is unexplained. V, J and clone size are taken as reported in that table, and D and trimming were inferred from the DNA itself. Recorded for this sample are roughly 220,000 clones; 82% of them occurred a single time. 7.5% to 9.5% of the sample lies in the top ten.

Of note for this clone: It lacks a known antigen. Per-base qualities were not stored, and no clone one base away is much larger.

One collaborating source in Seattle enrolled patients during active infection and followed them longitudinally through the course of disease. The collaborating institutions used their own protocols to collect whole blood in K2EDTA tubes. For TCRbeta analysis, collaborators shipped samples in one of three forms: frozen whole blood, isolated PBMCs, or DNA extracted from either of those sample types. This TCR was recovered from a woman of 80 years or more with COVID-19, enrolled during active disease. Sample: peripheral blood. The chain is made from TRBV29-1 and TRBJ1-2; TRBD1 is perhaps the D gene, given 5 matching bases. CDR3 loop: CSVTQGGGYTF. The nucleotide sequence is given as TGCAGCGTGACCCAGGGAGGTGGCTACACCTTC.